The present T cell receptor (beta chain) was sequenced within a study of early T cells in non-severe SARS-CoV-2 infection. Via MiXCR, TCRdb re-called the 5' RACE reads, giving one row per CDR3 protein. The sample comprises some 82,000 distinct CDR3 sequences, around 10% of which are singletons, and 2.6% rests with the top ten. The table lists this clonotype with many counts. Germline V gives CDR1 SNHLY, CDR2 FYNNEI. V dropped 7 bases and J dropped 1; count of bases not matched to a gene: 6. The CDR3 consists of 15 residues. Sequencing was carried out using whole blood. This clonotype originated in an adult who was a healthcare worker with PCR-confirmed SARS-CoV-2 infection or an uninfected control (not recorded which). This chain connects TRBV2 to TRBJ2-3; 9 nucleotides match TRBD2. The CDR3 region is CASTGGGAGTDTQYF. The CDR3 coding sequence is TGTGCCAGCACTGGCGGGGGGGCCGGCACAGATACGCAGTATTTT.